These 8 T cell receptor beta chains share one sample of origin, sequenced in a study of response to subunit inactivated influenza vaccine. TCRdb re-derived calls from the RT-PCR reads in MiXCR, one entry per CDR3 protein. The sample holds 500,000 or so distinct CDR3 sequences; about 15% are singletons and the top ten take roughly 3%. Specimen: CD4+ T cells sorted from PBMCs, collected about 24 months after vaccination. These receptors were obtained from a man aged 45-69 years who received an inactivated influenza vaccine.

The CDR3 protein is CSAVAGGFLKTQYF. The CDR3 DNA reads as TGCAGTGCTGTAGCGGGAGGGTTTTTGAAGACCCAGTACTTC. The chain combines TRBV20-1 with TRBJ2-5, with 11 positions matching TRBD2. Trimming removed 5 bases from V and 6 bases from J; junction bases left unmatched: 8. The CDR3 extends over 14 amino acids. Germline CDR1 DFQATT, CDR2 SNEGSKA (reference sequence).

This clonotype was seen more than once but under ten times. The chain is built from TRBV5-1 and TRBJ1-6; D might be TRBD1 (5 bases). This CDR3 is 16 amino acids long. Trimming stripped 4 bases from V and 6 bases from J, with 17 bases between. CDR1 is SGHRS, CDR2 YFSETQ, per germline. The CDR3 region has the DNA TGCGCCAGCAGCCCGGGAGGGCAGGGACCTAATTCACCCCTCCACTTT. Protein sequence: CASSPGGQGPNSPLHF.

This clonotype showed up many times. This sequence joins TRBV27 and TRBJ1-1, with D unresolved. V gave up 2 bases and J gave up 4 bases, with 20 bases separating them. The CDR3 is made up of 17 amino acids. The germline V gene encodes CDR1 MNHEY and CDR2 SMNVEV (reference sequence). The CDR3 spells CASSLRYTGGRGTEAFF. The CDR3 DNA reads as TGTGCCAGCAGTTTAAGATATACGGGAGGGCGGGGCACTGAAGCTTTCTTT.

This clonotype came up a few times. CDR3 sequence: CATSRAGGRNEQFF. DNA for the CDR3: TGTGCCACCAGCAGAGCGGGAGGAAGGAATGAGCAGTTCTTC. The rearrangement links TRBV15 to TRBJ2-1; 7 bases are a match to TRBD2. V dropped 1 base and J dropped 7; count of bases not matched to a gene: 4. The CDR3 is 14 residues long. Germline CDR1 is LNHNV and CDR2 is YYDKDF (reference sequence).

This clonotype appeared a few times. This chain joins TRBV24-1 and TRBJ2-1; 11 nucleotides line up with TRBD2. V lost 6 bases, J lost 7 bases, and 7 bases stayed unmatched. Germline values: CDR1 KGHDR, CDR2 SFDVKD. The CDR3 is made up of 15 amino acids. Here the CDR3 DNA reads TGTGCCACCAGTACCACTAGCGGGGGTTCTAATGAGCAGTTCTTC. Its protein is CATSTTSGGSNEQFF.

The gene calls are TRBV12-3 or TRBV12-4 and TRBJ1-1, with 8 nucleotides matching TRBD1. V was pared by 3 bases and J by 2 bases, with 5 bases of the junction left unmatched. There are 15 residues in the CDR3. The CDR3: CASSFAGTGNTEAFF. The CDR3 DNA reads as TGTGCCAGCAGTTTCGCCGGGACAGGCAACACTGAAGCTTTCTTT.

This chain links TRBV20-1 with TRBJ2-7, with D unclear. CDR3 size: 12 residues. The germline gives CDR1 DFQATT, CDR2 SNEGSKA (reference sequence). Between the trimmed V and J ends, which lost 1 base and 3 bases, there was a span of 7 bases. CDR3 nucleotide sequence: TGCAGTGCTAGAGCCGTGCTCTACGAGCAGTACTTC. Protein product: CSARAVLYEQYF.

J is TRBJ2-3 and V is TRBV5-1; tentative D call: TRBD1 (5 bases). Germline lookup yields CDR1 SGHRS and CDR2 YFSETQ. V lost 4 bases, J lost 0 bases, and 12 bases lay in between. The CDR3 is made up of 15 amino acids. Written as DNA, the CDR3 is TGCGCCAGCAGCCCTTGGGGCCCAAGCACAGATACGCAGTATTTT. It is translated as CASSPWGPSTDTQYF.